This TCR beta chain was found in a study of blood T cell repertoires in COVID-19 (dated by TCRdb to about 2020). For context, the study as a whole: Collaborator samples came from the United States, Italy and Spain and covered acute and convalescent phases of COVID-19. Samples came from the ongoing ImmuneRACE study (first 160 participants) plus 1,254 subjects from 6 global collaborators. A freely available public database, intended as a resource for researchers studying the immune response to SARS-CoV-2, is where the repertoires were released. The sample metadata nearly always contained a de-identified subject ID, COVID-19 status, age in years and sex. Where HLA class I and class II types were available, the types were taken from metadata supplied by the sample provider, not from assay-based typing. The material from the prospective study consisted of cDNA or gDNA derived from T cells, B-cell-depleted T cells, or PBMCs. Subjects who had been exposed to COVID-19, were actively infected with it, or had recovered from it provided the deeply sampled blood TCRbeta repertoires that made up the dataset. Study-level results and caveats: The amount of clinical and demographic metadata varied by source and participant and was provided uncurated.

The CDR1 and CDR2 encoded by the germline V gene are SGHRS and YFSETQ. V is trimmed back by 3 bases and J by 4 bases, and the junction contains 6 bases that no gene match accounts for. The CDR3 goes from the cysteine to the phenylalanine over 15 residues. Only the CDR3 portion is preserved as DNA: 45 bases, with reading frame beginning at the first base. The collaborating institutions used their own protocols to collect whole blood in K2EDTA tubes. Collaborator samples were shipped for TCRbeta analysis as frozen whole blood, isolated PBMCs, or DNA extracted from either sample type. TCRbeta CDR3 regions were amplified from genomic DNA using the immunoSEQ Assay, a bias-controlled multiplex PCR. The published analysis was carried out like this. The number of nucleated cells in each sample was estimated by amplification of reference gene primers within the assay. To quantify the absolute abundance of each unique TCRbeta CDR3 rearrangement, sequence reads were collapsed and filtered. For each sample, productive Simpson clonality was calculated as the square root of Simpson's diversity index across productive rearrangements. TCRdb re-hosts the immuneACCESS table, in-frame sequences only. Its copies lack some clones; in the studies checked, an unresolved V gene accounts for under half of them, and the cause for the rest is not known. V and J calls and clone size are those listed in that table; D and trimming were worked out from the DNA. The sample has some 76,000 clones on record, 82% of them singletons. Under 35% of the sample comes from the top ten.

Notes on this clone: Its target antigen remains unknown. No base quality values were provided; no much bigger clone lies one nucleotide off.

The sequence was obtained from a human donor in a cohort sampled during active COVID-19. The rearrangement combines TRBV5-1 with TRBJ1-4; TRBD1 agrees with 7 junctional bases. Sequenced: peripheral blood. CDR3 reads: CASSWGDSDNEKLFF. The DNA sequence follows: TGCGCCAGCAGCTGGGGGGACAGCGATAATGAAAAACTGTTTTTT.